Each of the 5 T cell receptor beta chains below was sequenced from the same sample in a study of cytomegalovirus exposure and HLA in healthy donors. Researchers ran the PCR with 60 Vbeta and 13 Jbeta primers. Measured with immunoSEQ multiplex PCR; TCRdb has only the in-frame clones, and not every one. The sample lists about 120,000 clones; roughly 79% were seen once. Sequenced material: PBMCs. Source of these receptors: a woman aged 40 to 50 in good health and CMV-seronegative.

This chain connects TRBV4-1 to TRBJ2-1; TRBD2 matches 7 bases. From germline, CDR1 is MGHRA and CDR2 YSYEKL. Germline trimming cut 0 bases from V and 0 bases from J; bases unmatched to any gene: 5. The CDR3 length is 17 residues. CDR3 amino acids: CASSQERLADSYNEQFF. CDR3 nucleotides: TGCGCCAGCAGCCAAGAGCGCCTAGCGGACTCCTACAATGAGCAGTTCTTC.

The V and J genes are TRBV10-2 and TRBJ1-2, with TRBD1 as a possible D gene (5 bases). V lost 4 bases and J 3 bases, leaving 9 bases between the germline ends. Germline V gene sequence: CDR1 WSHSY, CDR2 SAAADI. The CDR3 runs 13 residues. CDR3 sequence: CASSVGRDYGYTF. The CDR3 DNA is TGCGCCAGCAGTGTGGGCAGGGACTATGGCTACACCTTC.

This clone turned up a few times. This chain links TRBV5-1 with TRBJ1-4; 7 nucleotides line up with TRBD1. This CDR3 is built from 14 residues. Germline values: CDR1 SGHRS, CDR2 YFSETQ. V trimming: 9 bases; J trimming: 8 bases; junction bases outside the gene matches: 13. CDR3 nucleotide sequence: TGCGCCACCCGGTTAGGCGACAGGGAAGAAAAACTGTTTTTT. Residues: CATRLGDREEKLFF.

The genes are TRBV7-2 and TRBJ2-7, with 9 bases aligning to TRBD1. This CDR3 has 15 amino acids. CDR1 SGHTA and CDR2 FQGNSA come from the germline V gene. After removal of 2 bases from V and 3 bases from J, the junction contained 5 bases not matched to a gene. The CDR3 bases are TGTGCCAGCAGCTTATCGACAGGGGGTGGCTACGAGCAGTACTTC. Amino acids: CASSLSTGGGYEQYF.

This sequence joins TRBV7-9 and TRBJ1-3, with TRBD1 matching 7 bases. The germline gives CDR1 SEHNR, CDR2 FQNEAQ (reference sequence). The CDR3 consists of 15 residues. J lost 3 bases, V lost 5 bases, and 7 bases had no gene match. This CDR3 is CASSGTGVFGNTIYF. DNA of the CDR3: TGTGCCAGCAGCGGTACAGGGGTCTTTGGAAACACCATATATTTT.